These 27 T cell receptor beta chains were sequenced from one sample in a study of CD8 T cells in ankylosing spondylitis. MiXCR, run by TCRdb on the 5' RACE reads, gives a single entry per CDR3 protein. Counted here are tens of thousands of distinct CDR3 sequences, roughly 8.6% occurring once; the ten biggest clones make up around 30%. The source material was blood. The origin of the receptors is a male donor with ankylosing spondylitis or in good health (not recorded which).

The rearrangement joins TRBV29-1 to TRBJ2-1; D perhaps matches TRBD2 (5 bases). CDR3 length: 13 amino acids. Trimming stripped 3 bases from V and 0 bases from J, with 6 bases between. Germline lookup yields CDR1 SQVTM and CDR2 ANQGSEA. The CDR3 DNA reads TGCAGCGTTGAGGGGAGCTCCTACAATGAGCAGTTCTTC. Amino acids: CSVEGSSYNEQFF.

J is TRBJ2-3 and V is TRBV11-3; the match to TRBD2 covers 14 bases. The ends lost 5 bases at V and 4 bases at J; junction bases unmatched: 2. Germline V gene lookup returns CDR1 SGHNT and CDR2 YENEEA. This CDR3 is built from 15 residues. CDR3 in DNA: TGTGCCAGCAGCCCGGGACTAGCGGGAGCAGATACGCAGTATTTT. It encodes CASSPGLAGADTQYF.

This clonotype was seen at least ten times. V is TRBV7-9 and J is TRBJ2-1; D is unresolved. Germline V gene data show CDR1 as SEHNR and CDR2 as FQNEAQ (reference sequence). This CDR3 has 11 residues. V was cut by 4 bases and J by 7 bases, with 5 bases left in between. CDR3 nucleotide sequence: TGTGCCAGCAGCTCCGGGAATGAGCAGTTCTTC. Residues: CASSSGNEQFF.

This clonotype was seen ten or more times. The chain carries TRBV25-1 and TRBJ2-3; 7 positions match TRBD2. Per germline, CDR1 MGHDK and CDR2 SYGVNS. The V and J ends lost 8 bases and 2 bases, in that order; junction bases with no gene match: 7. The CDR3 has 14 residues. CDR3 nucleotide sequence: TGTGCCAGCGCCGATTGGGACTACACAGATACGCAGTATTTT. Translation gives CASADWDYTDTQYF.

CDR3 sequence reads: CSARAAAGSEAFF. DNA for the CDR3: TGCAGTGCTAGAGCCGCGGCAGGGTCTGAAGCTTTCTTT. V is TRBV20-1 and J is TRBJ1-1, with a weak D call TRBD1 (5 bases). Germline V gene sequence: CDR1 DFQATT, CDR2 SNEGSKA (reference sequence). The CDR3 is 13 amino acids. V lost 1 base and J 6 bases, leaving 12 bases between the germline ends.

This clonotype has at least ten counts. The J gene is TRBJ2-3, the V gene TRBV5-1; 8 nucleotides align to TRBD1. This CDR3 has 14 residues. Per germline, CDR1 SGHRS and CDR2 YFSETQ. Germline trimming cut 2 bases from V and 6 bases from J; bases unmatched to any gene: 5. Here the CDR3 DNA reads TGCGCCAGCAGCTTCGGACAGGGAAAGGATACGCAGTATTTT. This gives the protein CASSFGQGKDTQYF.

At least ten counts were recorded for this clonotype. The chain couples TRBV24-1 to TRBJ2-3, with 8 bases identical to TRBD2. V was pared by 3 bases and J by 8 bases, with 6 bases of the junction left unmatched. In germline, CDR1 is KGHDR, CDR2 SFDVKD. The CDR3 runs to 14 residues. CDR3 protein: CATSDQLAAGTQYF. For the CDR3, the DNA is TGTGCCACCAGTGATCAACTAGCGGCGGGTACGCAGTATTTT.

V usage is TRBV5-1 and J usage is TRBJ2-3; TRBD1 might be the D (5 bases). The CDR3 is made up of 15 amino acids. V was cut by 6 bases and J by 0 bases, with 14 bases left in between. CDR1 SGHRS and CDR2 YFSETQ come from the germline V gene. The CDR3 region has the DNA TGCGCCAGCACACACACCGGACACAGCACAGATACGCAGTATTTT. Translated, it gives CASTHTGHSTDTQYF.

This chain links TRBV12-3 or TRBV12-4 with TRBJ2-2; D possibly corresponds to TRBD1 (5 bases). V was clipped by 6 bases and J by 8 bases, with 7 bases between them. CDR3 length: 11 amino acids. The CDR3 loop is CASSPGGELFF. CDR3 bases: TGTGCCAGCAGCCCAGGGGGGGAGCTGTTTTTT.

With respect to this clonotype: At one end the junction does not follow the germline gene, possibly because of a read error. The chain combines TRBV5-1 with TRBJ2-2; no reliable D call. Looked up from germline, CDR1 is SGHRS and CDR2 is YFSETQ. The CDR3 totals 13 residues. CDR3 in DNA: TGCGCCAGCGGCTTCGACCAGCAAGAGGAGCTGTTTTTT. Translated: CASGFDQQEELFF.

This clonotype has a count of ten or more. The CDR3 region is CASRLRAPYNEQFF. In DNA, the CDR3 is TGTGCCAGCAGGTTAAGGGCCCCCTACAATGAGCAGTTCTTC. The chain combines TRBV28 with TRBJ2-1; D ambiguous. Trimming cost V 6 bases and J 2 bases, with 11 bases left between them. Per the germline V gene, CDR1 is MDHEN and CDR2 is SYDVKM. There are 14 residues in the CDR3.

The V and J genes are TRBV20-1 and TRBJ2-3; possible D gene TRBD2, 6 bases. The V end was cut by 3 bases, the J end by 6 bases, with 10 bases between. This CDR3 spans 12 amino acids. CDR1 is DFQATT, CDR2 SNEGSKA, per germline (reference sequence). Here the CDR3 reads CSARSAGDTQYF. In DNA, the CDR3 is TGCAGTGCTAGGTCCGCGGGGGATACGCAGTATTTT.

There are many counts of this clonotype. The CDR3 nucleotides read TGTGCCAGCAGTTTATTGCCCCCTCGAGGGGAGCTGTTTTTT. Residues: CASSLLPPRGELFF. This chain connects TRBV28 to TRBJ2-2; D gene unclear. The V and J ends lost 1 base and 8 bases respectively, with 11 bases between them. The CDR3 has 14 residues. Per the germline V gene, CDR1 is MDHEN and CDR2 is SYDVKM.

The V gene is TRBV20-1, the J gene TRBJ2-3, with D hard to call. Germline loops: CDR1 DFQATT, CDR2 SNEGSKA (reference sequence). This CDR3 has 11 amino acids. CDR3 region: CSAYGTDTQYF. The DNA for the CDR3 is TGCAGCGCATATGGCACAGATACGCAGTATTTT.

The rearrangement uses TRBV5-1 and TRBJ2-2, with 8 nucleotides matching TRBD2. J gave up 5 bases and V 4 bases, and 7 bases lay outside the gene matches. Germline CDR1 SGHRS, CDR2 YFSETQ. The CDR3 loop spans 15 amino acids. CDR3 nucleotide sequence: TGCGCCAGCAGCCCCCGCGCGGGGGGAACCGGGGAGCTGTTTTTT. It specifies CASSPRAGGTGELFF.

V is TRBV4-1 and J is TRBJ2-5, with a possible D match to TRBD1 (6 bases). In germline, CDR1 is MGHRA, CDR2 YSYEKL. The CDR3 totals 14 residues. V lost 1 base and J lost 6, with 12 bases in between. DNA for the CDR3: TGCGCCAGCAGCCAAGCGGACAGTACGCAGACCCAGTACTTC. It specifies CASSQADSTQTQYF.

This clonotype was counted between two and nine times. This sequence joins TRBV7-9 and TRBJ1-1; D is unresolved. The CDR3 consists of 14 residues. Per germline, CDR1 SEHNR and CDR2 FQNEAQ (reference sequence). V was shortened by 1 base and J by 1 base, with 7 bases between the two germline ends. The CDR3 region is CASSLVRENTEAFF. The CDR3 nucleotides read TGTGCCAGCAGCTTAGTGAGGGAGAACACTGAAGCTTTCTTT.

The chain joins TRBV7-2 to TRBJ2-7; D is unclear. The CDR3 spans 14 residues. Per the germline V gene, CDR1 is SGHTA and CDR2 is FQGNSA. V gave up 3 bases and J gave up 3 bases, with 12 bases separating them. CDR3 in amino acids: CASSFRVVFYEQYF. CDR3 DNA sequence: TGTGCCAGCAGCTTTAGGGTTGTCTTCTACGAGCAGTACTTC.

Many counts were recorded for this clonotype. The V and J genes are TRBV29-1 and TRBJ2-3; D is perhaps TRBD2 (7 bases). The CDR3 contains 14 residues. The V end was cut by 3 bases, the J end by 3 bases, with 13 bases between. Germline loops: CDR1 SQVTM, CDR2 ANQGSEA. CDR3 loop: CSVERGGRTDTQYF. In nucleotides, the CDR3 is TGCAGCGTTGAGAGGGGGGGCCGAACAGATACGCAGTATTTT.

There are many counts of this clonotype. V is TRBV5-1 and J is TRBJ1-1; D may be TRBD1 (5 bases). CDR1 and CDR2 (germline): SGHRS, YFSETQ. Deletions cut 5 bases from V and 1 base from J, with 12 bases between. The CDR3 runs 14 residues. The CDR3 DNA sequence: TGCGCCAGCAGGGTAGGGACGGCGAACACTGAAGCTTTCTTT. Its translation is CASRVGTANTEAFF.

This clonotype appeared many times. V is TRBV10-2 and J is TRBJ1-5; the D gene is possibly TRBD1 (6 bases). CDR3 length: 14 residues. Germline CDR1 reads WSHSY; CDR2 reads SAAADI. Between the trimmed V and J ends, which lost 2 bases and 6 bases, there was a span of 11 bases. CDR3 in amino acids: CASSETGSGQPQHF. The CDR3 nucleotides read TGCGCCAGCAGTGAGACAGGGTCAGGTCAGCCCCAGCATTTT.

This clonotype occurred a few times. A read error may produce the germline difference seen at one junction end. The CDR3 is CASSVAGPTGELFF. In DNA form, the CDR3 reads TGTGCCAGCAGTGTAGCGGGCCCCACCGGGGAGCTGTTTTTT. The chain joins TRBV12-3 or TRBV12-4 to TRBJ2-2; the match to TRBD2 covers 7 bases. The CDR3 has 14 residues.

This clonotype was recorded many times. CDR3 DNA: TGTGCCAGCAGTTCAGAATTTGGGAGAGAGACCCAGTACTTC. Protein: CASSSEFGRETQYF. The chain uses TRBV12-3 or TRBV12-4 and TRBJ2-5, with D tentatively TRBD2 (5 bases). This CDR3 has 14 residues. V was trimmed by 4 bases and J by 4 bases, leaving 13 bases between them.

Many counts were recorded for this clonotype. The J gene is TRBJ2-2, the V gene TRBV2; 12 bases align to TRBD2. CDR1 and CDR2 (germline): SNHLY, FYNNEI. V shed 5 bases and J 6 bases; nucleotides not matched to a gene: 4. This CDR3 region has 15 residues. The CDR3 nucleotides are TGTGCCAGCAGTCGACTAGCGGGAGAGGCCGGGGAGCTGTTTTTT. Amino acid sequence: CASSRLAGEAGELFF.

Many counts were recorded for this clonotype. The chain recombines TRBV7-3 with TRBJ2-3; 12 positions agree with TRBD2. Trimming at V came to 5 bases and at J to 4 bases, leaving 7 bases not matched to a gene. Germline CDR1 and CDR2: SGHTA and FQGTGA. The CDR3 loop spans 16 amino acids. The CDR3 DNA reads TGTGCCAGCAGCCCAGGACTAGCGGGGTCTGCAGATACGCAGTATTTT. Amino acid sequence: CASSPGLAGSADTQYF.

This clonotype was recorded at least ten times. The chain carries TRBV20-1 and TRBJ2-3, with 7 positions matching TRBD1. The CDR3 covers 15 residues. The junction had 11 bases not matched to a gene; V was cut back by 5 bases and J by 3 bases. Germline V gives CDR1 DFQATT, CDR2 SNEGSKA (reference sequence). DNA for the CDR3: TGCAGTGCTCATCGGGTAGGGACAGTGACAGATACGCAGTATTTT. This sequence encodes CSAHRVGTVTDTQYF.

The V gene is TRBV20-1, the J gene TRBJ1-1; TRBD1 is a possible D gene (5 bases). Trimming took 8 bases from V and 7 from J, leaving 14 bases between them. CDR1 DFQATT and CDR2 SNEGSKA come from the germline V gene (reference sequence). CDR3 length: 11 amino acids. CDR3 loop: CSPVGGVEAFF. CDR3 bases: TGCAGTCCGGTTGGGGGGGTTGAAGCTTTCTTT.